Given below is one TCR beta chain in context. Its target antigen remains unknown. Per-base quality was not reported, and no clone a single base away is much larger than it. The treatment or condition label corresponds to: in vitro stimulation with specific CMV peptide epitopes to enrich CMV-specific T cells. These data are taken from a study of T cell repertoires in cytomegalovirus infection (dated by TCRdb to between 2018 and 2020). Background for the entire study: The peptide stimulations were aimed at well-studied HLA-B-restricted epitopes as well as recently identified HLA-C-restricted CMV epitopes, whose presentation resists viral immunomodulation. Donor HLA type was relevant to the analysis, because carriage of CMV infection together with the matching HLA type was indicated by public TCR beta signatures.

Here is what the overall study found, with its caveats: In the ex vivo response, HLA-C-restricted CMV-specific TCR beta clonotypes were dominant, and in two of eight donors the single most frequent clonotype came from this HLA-C-restricted group. Cumulative frequency of public TCR beta family members discriminated carriers of CMV infection plus the relevant HLA type in this cohort and an independent approximately 350-donor cohort.

TCRdb shows the sequencer as Illumina HiSeq 1500. TCRdb itself trimmed the public reads at Q25 with fastp, ran MiXCR and retained productive beta chains. Each CDR3 protein appears once, grouped with its most common genes and DNA. The sample has about a million distinct CDR3 sequences on record, around a third of them singletons. The ten largest clonotypes hold about an eighth of the sample. CDR1 and CDR2 were assigned from the germline V gene (reference sequence) as LNHDA and SQIVND. Trimming removed 2 bases from V and 8 bases from J; the gene matches leave 13 bases unexplained. The CDR3 measures 16 amino acids from cysteine to phenylalanine. This entry keeps only the CDR3 DNA: 48 bases, framed from base 1.

The rearranged chain carries TRBV19 and TRBJ1-2; 8 bases in the junction line up with TRBD1. Sequencing was performed on cultured CD8+ T cells from PBMCs, taken from culture after CMV antigen stimulation. This TCR was sampled from a human donor in good health (CMV status not recorded). Some clones in this sample may be carry-over from other donors' samples. The nucleotide sequence reads as follows: TGTGCCAGTAGTATAAAAGAGACAGGGGTGGTTGACGGCTACACCTTC. Its translation is CASSIKETGVVDGYTF.